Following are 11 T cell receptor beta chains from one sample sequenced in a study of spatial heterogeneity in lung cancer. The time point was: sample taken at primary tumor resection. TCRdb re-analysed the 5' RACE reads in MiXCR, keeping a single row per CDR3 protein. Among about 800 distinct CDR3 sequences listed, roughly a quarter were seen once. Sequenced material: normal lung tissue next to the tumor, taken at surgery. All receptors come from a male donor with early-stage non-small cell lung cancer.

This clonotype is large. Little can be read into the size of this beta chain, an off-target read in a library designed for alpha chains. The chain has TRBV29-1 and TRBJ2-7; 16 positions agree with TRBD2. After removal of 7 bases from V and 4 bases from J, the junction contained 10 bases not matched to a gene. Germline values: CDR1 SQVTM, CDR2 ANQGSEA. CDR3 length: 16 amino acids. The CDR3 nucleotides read TGCAGCGCAATCGGGACTAGCGGGAGGGCCTCGTACGAGCAGTACTTC. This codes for CSAIGTSGRASYEQYF.

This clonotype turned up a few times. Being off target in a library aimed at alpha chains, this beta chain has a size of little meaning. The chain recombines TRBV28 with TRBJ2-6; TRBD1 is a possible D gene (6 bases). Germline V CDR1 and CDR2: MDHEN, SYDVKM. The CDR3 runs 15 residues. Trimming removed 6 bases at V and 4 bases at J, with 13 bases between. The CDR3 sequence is CASRSPGVGANVLTF. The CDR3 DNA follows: TGTGCCAGCAGGTCCCCAGGGGTCGGGGCCAACGTCCTGACTTTC.

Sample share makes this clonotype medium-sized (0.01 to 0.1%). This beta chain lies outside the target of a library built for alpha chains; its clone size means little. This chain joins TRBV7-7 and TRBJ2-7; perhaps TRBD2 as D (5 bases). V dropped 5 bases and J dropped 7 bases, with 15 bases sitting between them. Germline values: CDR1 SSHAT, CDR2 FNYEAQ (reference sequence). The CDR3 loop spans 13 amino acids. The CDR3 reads CASSPDLLSEQYF. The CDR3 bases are TGTGCCAGCAGCCCGGACTTGTTAAGTGAGCAGTACTTC.

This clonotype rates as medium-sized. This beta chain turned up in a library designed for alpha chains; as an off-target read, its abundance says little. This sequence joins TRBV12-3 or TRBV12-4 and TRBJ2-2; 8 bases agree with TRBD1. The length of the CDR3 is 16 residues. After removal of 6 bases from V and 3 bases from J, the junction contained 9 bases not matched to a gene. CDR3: CASRPRRTGHTGELFF. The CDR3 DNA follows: TGTGCCAGCAGACCCCGGCGGACAGGGCACACCGGGGAGCTGTTTTTT.

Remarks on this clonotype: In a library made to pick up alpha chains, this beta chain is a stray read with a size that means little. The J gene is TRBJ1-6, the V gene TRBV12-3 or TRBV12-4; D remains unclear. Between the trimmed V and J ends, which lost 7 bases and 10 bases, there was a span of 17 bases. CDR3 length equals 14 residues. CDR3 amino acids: CASTQGSKGSPLHF. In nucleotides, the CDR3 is TGTGCCAGCACTCAAGGTAGCAAGGGCTCACCCCTCCACTTT.

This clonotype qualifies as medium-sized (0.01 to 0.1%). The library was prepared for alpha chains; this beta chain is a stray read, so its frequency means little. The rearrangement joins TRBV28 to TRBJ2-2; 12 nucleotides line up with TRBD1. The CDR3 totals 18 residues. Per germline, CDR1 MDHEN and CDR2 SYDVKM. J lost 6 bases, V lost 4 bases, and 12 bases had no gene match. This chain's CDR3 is CASSSHDQGQGAAGELFF. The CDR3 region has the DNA TGTGCCAGCAGTTCCCACGACCAGGGACAGGGGGCAGCCGGGGAGCTGTTTTTT.

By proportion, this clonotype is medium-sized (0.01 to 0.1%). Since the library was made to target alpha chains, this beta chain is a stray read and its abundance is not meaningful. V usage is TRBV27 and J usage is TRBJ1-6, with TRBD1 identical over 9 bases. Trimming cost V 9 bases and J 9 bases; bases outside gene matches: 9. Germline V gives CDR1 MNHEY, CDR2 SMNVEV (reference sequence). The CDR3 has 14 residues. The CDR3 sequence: CASAPGQGLSPLHF. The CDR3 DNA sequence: TGTGCCAGTGCGCCGGGACAGGGTCTTTCACCCCTCCACTTT.

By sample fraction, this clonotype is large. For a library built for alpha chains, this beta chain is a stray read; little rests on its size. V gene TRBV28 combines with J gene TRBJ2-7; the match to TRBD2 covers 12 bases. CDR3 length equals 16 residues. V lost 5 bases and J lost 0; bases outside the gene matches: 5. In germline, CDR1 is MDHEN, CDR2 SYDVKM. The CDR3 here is CASSPLAGGLSYEQYF. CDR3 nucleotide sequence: TGTGCCAGCAGTCCACTAGCGGGAGGACTCTCCTACGAGCAGTACTTC.

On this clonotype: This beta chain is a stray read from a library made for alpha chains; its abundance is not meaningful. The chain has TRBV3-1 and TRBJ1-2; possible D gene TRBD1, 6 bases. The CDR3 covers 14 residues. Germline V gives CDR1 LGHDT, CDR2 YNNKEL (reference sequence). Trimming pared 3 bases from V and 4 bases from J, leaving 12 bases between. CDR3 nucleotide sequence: TGTGCCAGCAGCCAGGGACATAATCTCTATGGCTACACCTTC. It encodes CASSQGHNLYGYTF. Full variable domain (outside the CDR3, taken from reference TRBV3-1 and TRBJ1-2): DTAVSQTPKYLVTQMGNDKSIKCEQNLGHDTMYWYKQDSKKFLKIMFSYNNKELIINETVPNRFSPKSPDKAHLNLHINSLELGDSAVYFCASSQGHNLYGYTFGSGTRLTVV.

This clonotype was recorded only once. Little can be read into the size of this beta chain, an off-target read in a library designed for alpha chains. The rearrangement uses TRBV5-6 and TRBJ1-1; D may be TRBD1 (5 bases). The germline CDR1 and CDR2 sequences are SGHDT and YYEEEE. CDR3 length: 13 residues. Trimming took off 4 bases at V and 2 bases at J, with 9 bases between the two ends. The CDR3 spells CASSKTVNTEAFF. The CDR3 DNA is TGTGCCAGCAGCAAGACAGTTAACACTGAAGCTTTCTTT.

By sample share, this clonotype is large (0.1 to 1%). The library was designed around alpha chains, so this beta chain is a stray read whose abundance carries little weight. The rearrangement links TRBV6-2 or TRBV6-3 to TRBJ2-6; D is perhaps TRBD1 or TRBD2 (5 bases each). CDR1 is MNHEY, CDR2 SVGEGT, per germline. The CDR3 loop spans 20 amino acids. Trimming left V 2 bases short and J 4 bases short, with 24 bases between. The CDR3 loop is CASSYIWGRTSPEGANVLTF. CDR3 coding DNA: TGTGCCAGCAGTTACATCTGGGGACGGACATCACCGGAGGGGGCCAACGTCCTGACTTTC.